The rows below give T cell receptor beta chains drawn from one sample of a study of shared clonotypes between healthy human individuals. Measured with immunoSEQ multiplex PCR; TCRdb has only the in-frame clones, and not every one. The sample holds approximately 2,000,000 clones, roughly 90% seen once. Sequenced input: naive CD4+ T cells from PBMCs. These receptors originate from a man aged 18 to 29 in good health. Some clones in this sample may be carry-over from other donors' samples. Each CDR3 is given with its conserved first and last residue. D genes are given only for firm matches. Clone size is shown for a subset of rows, as once, few, many or a class of expanded clone.

NA,TRBJ2-3,TRBV5-4,NA,TGTGCCAGCAGCTTTCGGTCTAGCGGCACAGATACGCAGTATTTT,CASSFRSSGTDTQYF
NA,TRBJ2-7,TRBV2,NA,TGTGCCAGCCTTTTGAACTACGAGCAGTACTTC,CASLLNYEQYF
NA,TRBJ2-1,TRBV9,NA,TGTGCCAGCAGCGTAGTTCACAATGAGCAGTTCTTC,CASSVVHNEQFF
NA,TRBJ1-4,TRBV19,NA,TGTGCCAGTAGTACGGGACTGACAACTAATGAAAAACTGTTTTTT,CASSTGLTTNEKLFF
NA,TRBJ1-2,TRBV10-3,NA,TGTGCCATCAGTGAGGATCGGACAGCTGGCTATGGCTACACCTTC,CAISEDRTAGYGYTF
NA,TRBJ2-5,TRBV5-1,NA,TGCGCCAGCAGCCCGGCGGTGGTCCATGAGACCCAGTACTTC,CASSPAVVHETQYF
NA,TRBJ1-1,TRBV7-6,NA,TGTGCCAGCAGCTTAGTAGGGTGGAACACTGAAGCTTTCTTT,CASSLVGWNTEAFF
NA,TRBJ2-7,TRBV5-1,TRBD1,TGCGCCAGCAGCGGGCAGGGGGCCTCCTACGAGCAGTACTTC,CASSGQGASYEQYF
NA,TRBJ2-3,TRBV28,NA,TGTGCCATCACTACGCGAAGGGATACGCAGTATTTT,CAITTRRDTQYF
NA,TRBJ2-1,TRBV29-1,TRBD2,TGCAGCGCGAAGCGGGGAGGGCCGGTCAATGAGCAGTTCTTC,CSAKRGGPVNEQFF
NA,TRBJ2-3,TRBV7-6,TRBD2,TGTGCCAGCAGCTTGCGACTAGCGGGAACAGATACGCAGTATTTT,CASSLRLAGTDTQYF
NA,TRBJ1-5,TRBV28,NA,TGTGCCAGCAGTTTACAGTCAGGTATACGTCAGCCCCAGCATTTT,CASSLQSGIRQPQHF
NA,TRBJ2-7,TRBV5-1,NA,TGCGCCAGCAGCTTGGTACCCGACGAGCAGTACTTC,CASSLVPDEQYF
NA,TRBJ2-1,TRBV28,NA,TGTGCCGTGGAGGGGATAGGCAATGAGCAGTTCTTC,CAVEGIGNEQFF
NA,TRBJ2-3,TRBV28,NA,TGTGCCAGCAAAACCCCCCGACTTTCTAGCACAGATACGCAGTATTTT,CASKTPRLSSTDTQYF
NA,TRBJ2-2,TRBV5-1,TRBD2,TGCGCCAGCAGCTTGGCCCCTAGCGGGAGGGGCGTGATATACACCGGGGAGCTGTTTTTT,CASSLAPSGRGVIYTGELFF
NA,TRBJ1-2,TRBV29-1,TRBD1,TGCAGCGCCGGGACAGGGATTGGCTACACCTTC,CSAGTGIGYTF
NA,TRBJ2-2,TRBV5-1,TRBD2,TGCGCCAGCAGCTTGGGGGCTAGCGGGGCTAACACCGGGGAGCTGTTTTTT,CASSLGASGANTGELFF
once,TRBJ1-4,TRBV27,TRBD1,TGTGCCAGCAGTTCCCCAACCGGGACAGGGAAGGAAAAACTGTTTTTT,CASSSPTGTGKEKLFF
NA,TRBJ1-1,TRBV7-9,NA,TGTGCCAGCAGCTTTAACAGGAAGAACACTGAAGCTTTCTTT,CASSFNRKNTEAFF
NA,TRBJ2-7,TRBV18,NA,TGTGCCAGCTCACCTGGGCAAACCTACGAGCAGTACTTC,CASSPGQTYEQYF
NA,TRBJ2-3,TRBV28,NA,TGTGCCAGCAGTTTTCGGCAGGGGTCCACAGATACGCAGTATTTT,CASSFRQGSTDTQYF
NA,TRBJ1-5,TRBV28,NA,TGTGCCAGCAAGGAGGGCGGATATCAGCCCCAGCATTTT,CASKEGGYQPQHF
NA,TRBJ2-7,TRBV5-6,NA,TGTGCCAGCAGCCCCCTCGGGAACGCACCCAACGAGCAGTACTTC,CASSPLGNAPNEQYF
NA,TRBJ2-1,TRBV15,NA,TGTGCCACCAGCAGAGATGGTGAGGGAGGGCAGTTCTTC,CATSRDGEGGQFF
NA,TRBJ2-7,TRBV6-1,NA,TGTGCCAGCAGTGGTGAGGGACCAACCTACGAGCAGTACTTC,CASSGEGPTYEQYF
NA,TRBJ1-1,TRBV9,TRBD1,TGTGCCAGCAGCCCCCGGACAGGGGGGAACACTGAAGCTTTCTTT,CASSPRTGGNTEAFF
once,TRBJ2-7,TRBV12-5,TRBD1,TGTGCTAGTGGTTCGTTCGGGACAGGGGCCTCCTACGAGCAGTACTTC,CASGSFGTGASYEQYF
NA,TRBJ2-5,TRBV27,NA,TGTGCCAGCAGTCACGACAGGCAAGAGACCCAGTACTTC,CASSHDRQETQYF
NA,TRBJ2-2,TRBV7-9,TRBD1,TGTGCCAGCAGCTCCAGGACAGGGAACACCGGGGAGCTGTTTTTT,CASSSRTGNTGELFF
NA,TRBJ1-2,TRBV4-1,NA,TGCGCCAGCAGCCAAGATCCCCGGGGCACTGATAACTATGGCTACACCTTC,CASSQDPRGTDNYGYTF
NA,TRBJ1-5,TRBV27,NA,TGTGCCAGCAGTTTACTTGGGGCAGGGGTCAATCAGCCCCAGCATTTT,CASSLLGAGVNQPQHF
NA,TRBJ2-7,TRBV7-9,NA,TGTGCCAGCAGCTTTGGGTTCAGGGGTTCCTACGAGCAGTACTTC,CASSFGFRGSYEQYF
NA,TRBJ1-4,TRBV6-1,NA,TGTGCCAGCAGTGGGGGACGCCTCGGAGGTGAAAAACTGTTTTTT,CASSGGRLGGEKLFF
NA,TRBJ2-1,TRBV15,TRBD2,TGTGCCACCAATTCTCAGCGGGGCTACAATGAGCAGTTCTTC,CATNSQRGYNEQFF
NA,TRBJ2-7,TRBV6-1,NA,TGTGCCAGCAGGATGACTGGAGAGGGCTCCTACGAGCAGTACTTC,CASRMTGEGSYEQYF
NA,TRBJ2-6,TRBV9,NA,TGTGCCAGCACCCCAAAACCGACAGGCAGGGGTCCCTCTGGGGCCAACGTCCTGACTTTC,CASTPKPTGRGPSGANVLTF
NA,TRBJ2-5,TRBV5-6,NA,TGTGCCAGCAGCTTGCCCACGGTTAGAGAGACCCAGTACTTC,CASSLPTVRETQYF
NA,TRBJ2-1,TRBV5-1,NA,TGCGCCAGCAGCGAAGACGGGGGTCGATCCTACAATGAGCAGTTCTTC,CASSEDGGRSYNEQFF
NA,TRBJ2-1,TRBV15,NA,TGTGCCACCAGCACTTACAATGAGCAGTTCTTC,CATSTYNEQFF